The next 11 T cell receptor beta chains were all read from a single sample in a study of blood T cell repertoires in COVID-19. Sequencing used immunoSEQ multiplex PCR; TCRdb keeps in-frame clones, though not all of them. Of about 240,000 clones in the sample, roughly 86% were seen once. The sample consisted of PBMCs or T cells enriched from blood (not recorded which). The receptors shown here come from a woman between 40 and 50 years old with acute COVID-19.

The gene calls are TRBV27 and TRBJ2-7, with D unclear. The germline V gene encodes CDR1 MNHEY and CDR2 SMNVEV (reference sequence). CDR3 length equals 14 residues. The V gene lost 0 bases and the J gene lost 0 bases, with 6 bases spanning the gap. The CDR3 reads CASSLSYNSYEQYF. The CDR3 DNA follows: TGTGCCAGCAGTTTATCTTACAACTCCTACGAGCAGTACTTC.

J is TRBJ1-2 and V is TRBV4-1; no firm D call. Germline loops: CDR1 MGHRA, CDR2 YSYEKL. V was shortened by 0 bases and J by 2 bases, with 10 bases between the two germline ends. This CDR3 is 15 amino acids long. The chain's CDR3 is CASSQDFPGNYGYTF. The CDR3 coding sequence is TGCGCCAGCAGCCAAGACTTCCCGGGGAACTATGGCTACACCTTC.

The rearrangement joins TRBV18 to TRBJ2-3, with D hard to call. There are 13 residues in the CDR3. Trimming took off 2 bases at V and 5 bases at J, with 8 bases between the two ends. Germline V gives CDR1 KGHSH, CDR2 LQKENI. CDR3 sequence (DNA): TGTGCCAGCTCACCAGCAAGGAGAGATACGCAGTATTTT. It translates to CASSPARRDTQYF.

This clone is a singleton in its sample. The chain has TRBV25-1 and TRBJ1-6, with 7 bases fitting TRBD1. Germline lookup yields CDR1 MGHDK and CDR2 SYGVNS. The CDR3 sequence is 15 residues long. Trimming at V came to 1 base and at J to 9 bases, leaving 6 bases not matched to a gene. This CDR3 is CASSELRGRGSPLHF. CDR3 bases: TGTGCCAGCAGTGAATTGAGGGGGCGCGGTTCACCCCTCCACTTT. The entire variable domain, with the rest obtained from reference TRBV25-1 and TRBJ1-6, is as follows: EADIYQTPRYLVIGTGKKITLECSQTMGHDKMYWYQQDPGMELHLIHYSYGVNSTEKGDLSSESTVSRIRTEHFPLTLESARPSHTSQYLCASSELRGRGSPLHFGNGTRLTVT.

This chain uses TRBV5-5 with TRBJ2-2; 8 positions match TRBD1. Germline values: CDR1 SGHKS, CDR2 YYEKEE (reference sequence). With 5 bases clipped from V and 2 bases from J, the junction kept 5 bases outside the gene matches. This CDR3 spans 15 amino acids. The CDR3 DNA follows: TGTGCCAGCAGTTCCCCAGGGGGCAACACCGGGGAGCTGTTTTTT. It codes for CASSSPGGNTGELFF.

The gene calls are TRBV29-1 and TRBJ1-1; 7 bases fit TRBD1. There are 12 residues in the CDR3. The germline gives CDR1 SQVTM, CDR2 ANQGSEA. J gave up 5 bases and V 7 bases, and 7 bases lay outside the gene matches. The CDR3 region is CSGGTEGTEAFF. CDR3 nucleotide sequence: TGCAGCGGAGGGACAGAGGGAACTGAAGCTTTCTTT.

J is TRBJ1-2 and V is TRBV6-5; maybe TRBD1 (5 bases). The V and J ends lost 2 bases and 4 bases respectively, with 14 bases between them. CDR1 is MNHEY, CDR2 SVGAGI, per germline. This CDR3 contains 15 residues. As DNA, the CDR3 is TGTGCCAGCAGTTACGAGACGGGGGTAGGCTATGGCTACACCTTC. It is translated as CASSYETGVGYGYTF.

V and J are TRBV24-1 and TRBJ2-3, with 8 bases identical to TRBD2. With 3 bases clipped from V and 3 bases from J, the junction kept 7 bases outside the gene matches. Per germline, CDR1 KGHDR and CDR2 SFDVKD. The CDR3 is 16 amino acids. This CDR3 reads CATSDPSGSHTDTQYF. The CDR3 DNA is TGTGCCACCAGTGATCCAAGCGGGAGTCATACAGATACGCAGTATTTT.

The V and J genes are TRBV10-3 and TRBJ1-2, with TRBD1 identical over 9 bases. The germline gives CDR1 ENHRY, CDR2 SYGVKD. The length of the CDR3 is 13 residues. With V trimmed by 8 bases and J by 6 bases, 7 bases remained unmatched. CDR3 DNA sequence: TGTGCCATCCCGAGGGACAGGGATAATGGCTACACCTTC. Protein sequence: CAIPRDRDNGYTF.

V is TRBV19 and J is TRBJ1-4, with a tentative D call TRBD1 (5 bases). Germline loops: CDR1 LNHDA, CDR2 SQIVND (reference sequence). Trimming shortened V by 2 bases and J by 8 bases, and 12 bases separated the two germline ends. This CDR3 is built from 14 residues. The CDR3 nucleotides are TGTGCCAGTAGTATAAGCGGTGGGGGGGAAAAACTGTTTTTT. Its protein is CASSISGGGEKLFF.

The chain links TRBV19 to TRBJ2-3; 7 nucleotides line up with TRBD2. The CDR3 contains 17 residues. Germline V gene sequence: CDR1 LNHDA, CDR2 SQIVND (reference sequence). Unmatched junction bases numbered 12, after V lost 5 bases and J lost 1 base. The CDR3 reads CASSPGGGRTGTDTQYF. The CDR3 bases are TGTGCCAGTAGTCCGGGAGGAGGAAGAACTGGCACAGATACGCAGTATTTT.